One sample yielded the 18 T cell receptor beta chains listed below, sequenced in a study of blood T cell repertoires in COVID-19. TCRdb's copy holds only in-frame clones and misses some; the assay was immunoSEQ multiplex PCR. The table shows 200,000 or so clones, with around 83% occurring only once. Sequencing used peripheral blood. The receptors shown here come from a woman aged 40 to 55 with acute or convalescent COVID-19.

The rearrangement uses TRBV30 and TRBJ1-1; 10 bases fit TRBD1. V lost 2 bases, J lost 3 bases, and 6 bases stayed unmatched. Germline V CDR1 and CDR2: GTSNPN, SVGIG (reference sequence). The CDR3 has 15 residues. CDR3 nucleotides: TGTGCCTGGAGTAAAGGGGACAGGGGAGACACTGAAGCTTTCTTT. Its protein product is CAWSKGDRGDTEAFF.

This clone has only a few counts. This chain uses TRBV7-2 with TRBJ2-2, with 7 nucleotides matching TRBD2. V shed 5 bases and J 7 bases; nucleotides not matched to a gene: 10. The CDR3 loop spans 15 amino acids. Germline assignment: CDR1 SGHTA and CDR2 FQGNSA. CDR3 DNA sequence: TGTGCCAGCAGCCCTGTTAGCGGGCGGAACGGGGAGCTGTTTTTT. Translating gives CASSPVSGRNGELFF.

Only a few counts were recorded for this clone. This rearrangement joins TRBV6-5 to TRBJ1-5, with D maybe TRBD1 (5 bases). Germline V gives CDR1 MNHEY, CDR2 SVGAGI. With 2 bases removed from V and 6 bases from J, the gap between germline ends came to 5 bases. The CDR3 runs to 12 residues. In DNA form, the CDR3 reads TGTGCCAGCAGTTACGACAGTCAGCCCCAGCATTTT. It translates to CASSYDSQPQHF.

This sequence joins TRBV12-3 or TRBV12-4 and TRBJ1-2; TRBD1 agrees at 8 bases. CDR3 size: 13 residues. The J segment lost 7 bases and the V segment lost 7 bases, leaving 8 bases of the junction unmatched. CDR3 coding DNA: TGTGCCAGCACCCAACCAGGGGGCTCTGGCTACACCTTC. Residues: CASTQPGGSGYTF.

This chain connects TRBV6-5 to TRBJ2-4; 14 nucleotides agree with TRBD2. Trimming took 3 bases from V and 5 from J; bases not matched to a gene: 3. The CDR3 contains 16 residues. Germline lookup yields CDR1 MNHEY and CDR2 SVGAGI. The CDR3 nucleotides are TGTGCCAGCAGTTATAGACTAGCGGGAGGGCAAAACATTCAGTACTTC. Translating it yields CASSYRLAGGQNIQYF.

The chain has TRBV15 and TRBJ1-1; D gene ambiguous. The CDR3 is made up of 14 amino acids. Germline CDR1 LNHNV, CDR2 YYDKDF (reference sequence). Trimming removed 1 base from V and 0 bases from J, with 6 bases in between. The CDR3 protein is CATSRVRLNTEAFF. DNA of the CDR3: TGTGCCACCAGCAGAGTCAGGCTGAACACTGAAGCTTTCTTT.

This clone was recorded once. The genes are TRBV7-9 and TRBJ1-6, with TRBD1 matching over 9 bases. This CDR3 is built from 16 residues. Trimming took 4 bases from V and 8 from J; bases not matched to a gene: 9. Germline assignment: CDR1 SEHNR and CDR2 FQNEAQ (reference sequence). The CDR3 bases are TGTGCCAGCAGCTCGCCACCGGGACAGGGATATTCACCCCTCCACTTT. Encoded protein: CASSSPPGQGYSPLHF.

CDR3 residues: CASNGAYGYTF. The CDR3 DNA reads TGTGCCAGCAACGGAGCCTATGGCTACACCTTC. The genes are TRBV28 and TRBJ1-2, with D uncertain. Germline assignment: CDR1 MDHEN and CDR2 SYDVKM. Trimming left V 7 bases short and J 4 bases short, with 7 bases between. This CDR3 contains 11 residues.

The V gene is TRBV29-1, the J gene TRBJ1-5; 7 bases are shared with TRBD1. CDR3 length equals 13 residues. Germline assignment: CDR1 SQVTM and CDR2 ANQGSEA. V shed 6 bases and J 1 base; nucleotides not matched to a gene: 3. In DNA, the CDR3 is TGCAGCGTCGTGACAGGGAGCAATCAGCCCCAGCATTTT. Translation gives CSVVTGSNQPQHF.

The V gene is TRBV28, the J gene TRBJ1-4, with D maybe TRBD1 (5 bases). Trimming cost V 10 bases and J 14 bases, with 14 bases left between them. The germline CDR1 and CDR2 sequences are MDHEN and SYDVKM. CDR3 length: 10 amino acids. The CDR3 protein is CATLGHYLFF. For the CDR3, the DNA is TGTGCCACCCTTGGACATTATCTGTTTTTT.

This clone has a single count. This sequence joins TRBV2 and TRBJ1-6; TRBD1 agrees at 10 bases. Unmatched junction bases numbered 10, after V lost 9 bases and J lost 8 bases. Germline assignment: CDR1 SNHLY and CDR2 FYNNEI. The CDR3 has 15 amino acids. The CDR3: CASNTGDRGYSPLHF. The CDR3 coding sequence is TGTGCCAGTAATACCGGGGACAGGGGTTATTCACCCCTCCACTTT. Full variable domain (remainder filled in from reference TRBV2 and TRBJ1-6): EPEVTQTPSHQVTQMGQEVILRCVPISNHLYFYWYRQILGQKVEFLVSFYNNEISEKSEIFDDQFSVERPDGSNFTLKIRSTKLEDSAMYFCASNTGDRGYSPLHFGNGTRLTVT.

CDR3 bases: TGTGCCTGGAGTGAATCGACAGGACCTGAAGCTTTCTTT. Protein product: CAWSESTGPEAFF. The rearrangement links TRBV30 to TRBJ1-1, with a weak D call TRBD1 (6 bases). The CDR3 spans 13 residues. Germline lookup yields CDR1 GTSNPN and CDR2 SVGIG (reference sequence). V shed 1 base and J shed 6 bases, with 12 bases lying between them.

About this clone itself: This same CDR3 is encoded by further DNA sequences in the sample. V is TRBV5-1 and J is TRBJ1-1; D unresolved. The CDR3 has 13 amino acids. Germline CDR1 SGHRS, CDR2 YFSETQ. V was cut by 0 bases and J by 1 base, with 4 bases left in between. DNA of the CDR3: TGCGCCAGCAGCTTGGCAGGGAACACTGAAGCTTTCTTT. Its translation: CASSLAGNTEAFF.

The rearrangement links TRBV7-9 to TRBJ1-4; 7 bases agree with TRBD1. The CDR3 sequence is 14 residues long. CDR1 and CDR2 (germline): SEHNR, FQNEAQ (reference sequence). Unmatched junction bases numbered 5, after V lost 4 bases and J lost 6 bases. The CDR3 here is CASSYPGTDEKLFF. The DNA for the CDR3 is TGTGCCAGCAGCTACCCCGGGACAGATGAAAAACTGTTTTTT.

The rearrangement joins TRBV29-1 to TRBJ2-3, with 11 positions matching TRBD2. Germline trimming cut 6 bases from V and 2 bases from J; bases unmatched to any gene: 10. CDR1 is SQVTM, CDR2 ANQGSEA, per germline. CDR3 length equals 16 residues. CDR3 nucleotides: TGCAGCGTAACGGGAGGACTAGCGGGTCCCACAGATACGCAGTATTTT. It is translated as CSVTGGLAGPTDTQYF.

The rearrangement uses TRBV21-1 and TRBJ2-7; the table gives TRBD2 as D, unverified against the DNA. TRBV21-1 is flagged as a pseudogene. CDR3 length: 11 residues. CDR3 DNA: TGTGCCGCGGGGGGGATTTACGAGCAGTACTTC. Translated, it gives CAAGGIYEQYF.

Only a few counts were recorded for this clone. The V call is TRBV28, the J call TRBJ2-2, with 8 bases lining up with TRBD1. CDR1 is MDHEN, CDR2 SYDVKM, per germline. CDR3 length: 18 residues. V was clipped by 5 bases and J by 0 bases; unmatched bases: 11. The CDR3 sequence is CASSHRDRRTSNTGELFF. The CDR3 DNA sequence: TGTGCCAGCAGTCACCGGGACAGGAGGACGTCGAACACCGGGGAGCTGTTTTTT.

This rearrangement joins TRBV18 to TRBJ1-3; 7 bases are a match to TRBD1. Germline-derived CDR1 and CDR2 are KGHSH and LQKENI. V lost 3 bases to trimming and J lost 8 bases; unmatched junction nucleotides: 7. The CDR3 is 14 residues long. CDR3 DNA sequence: TGTGCCAGCTCACCGACCGGCGACAGGGACACCATATATTTT. This sequence encodes CASSPTGDRDTIYF.